The next 30 T cell receptor beta chains were all read from a single sample in a study of T cell repertoires in cytomegalovirus infection. TCRdb re-called the reads through MiXCR, storing one row per CDR3 protein. The sample shows some 450,000 distinct CDR3 sequences, approximately 31% of them seen only once. Sequencing was done on a sample of PBMCs. The receptor source for this set is a human donor in good health (CMV status not recorded). Some clones in this sample may be carry-over from other donors' samples.

This clonotype has only a few counts. The gene calls are TRBV28 and TRBJ2-2; perhaps TRBD1 as D (5 bases). Trimming removed 1 base from V and 2 bases from J, with 8 bases in between. CDR1 is MDHEN, CDR2 SYDVKM, per germline. The CDR3 is 15 residues long. The CDR3 sequence is CASSLYDRNTGELFF. CDR3 bases: TGTGCCAGCAGTTTATACGACAGAAACACCGGGGAGCTGTTTTTT. The whole variable domain, filled in from reference TRBV28 and TRBJ2-2, reads DVKVTQSSRYLVKRTGEKVFLECVQDMDHENMFWYRQDPGLGLRLIYFSYDVKMKEKGDIPEGYSVSREKKERFSLILESASTNQTSMYLCASSLYDRNTGELFFGEGSRLTVL.

This clonotype has at least ten counts. V is TRBV7-2 and J is TRBJ2-2; 11 nucleotides align to TRBD1. Looked up from germline, CDR1 is SGHTA and CDR2 is FQGNSA. After removal of 5 bases from V and 2 bases from J, the junction contained 4 bases not matched to a gene. The CDR3 runs to 16 residues. The chain's CDR3 is CASSMGQGVNTGELFF. CDR3 DNA sequence: TGTGCCAGCAGCATGGGACAGGGGGTTAACACCGGGGAGCTGTTTTTT.

This clonotype appeared once. CDR3 coding DNA: TGTGCCAGCATCGGGGGCCACGAGCAGTACTTC. Residues: CASIGGHEQYF. The chain links TRBV28 to TRBJ2-7; tentatively, D is TRBD1 or TRBD2 (6 bases each). The V gene lost 7 bases and the J gene lost 5 bases, with 9 bases spanning the gap. Looked up from germline, CDR1 is MDHEN and CDR2 is SYDVKM. This CDR3 has 11 amino acids.

This clonotype was seen more than once but under ten times. CDR3 sequence (DNA): TGTGCCAGCAGTTTGGAACACCGGGAACCCTCCTACGAGCAGTACTTC. Translated, it gives CASSLEHREPSYEQYF. This rearrangement joins TRBV6-2 or TRBV6-3 to TRBJ2-7, with TRBD2 as a possible D gene (5 bases). Trimming removed 4 bases from V and 0 bases from J, with 16 bases in between. The germline CDR1 and CDR2 sequences are MNHEY and SVGEGT. CDR3 length: 16 amino acids.

As regards this clonotype: One end of the junction is discordant with germline, which a read error may explain. V is TRBV6-6 and J is TRBJ2-7; D is possibly TRBD1 or TRBD2 (5 bases each). Germline CDR1 and CDR2: MNHNY and SVGAGI (reference sequence). There are 15 residues in the CDR3. The DNA for the CDR3 is TGTGCCATCAGTCCAATCGGGCAGGGAGAATACGAGCAGTACTTC. It translates to CAISPIGQGEYEQYF.

This clonotype has only a few counts. V and J are TRBV19 and TRBJ2-2, with a tentative D call TRBD2 (5 bases). The CDR3 loop spans 17 amino acids. The V and J ends lost 7 bases and 4 bases respectively, with 22 bases between them. Germline V gene data show CDR1 as LNHDA and CDR2 as SQIVND (reference sequence). CDR3 DNA sequence: TGTGCCAGTACGAGATATTCGGACTCTCTGGGCACCGGGGAGCTGTTTTTT. It codes for CASTRYSDSLGTGELFF.

The chain uses TRBV3-1 and TRBJ2-3; 7 nucleotides align to TRBD2. This CDR3 has 16 residues. The V and J ends lost 1 base and 2 bases, in that order; junction bases with no gene match: 6. Germline CDR1 reads LGHDT; CDR2 reads YNNKEL (reference sequence). In DNA, the CDR3 is TGTGCCAGCAGCCAAGCTGCGGGGGATTACACAGATACGCAGTATTTT. Encoded protein: CASSQAAGDYTDTQYF.

This rearrangement joins TRBV6-6 to TRBJ2-2; D is perhaps TRBD2 (5 bases). This CDR3 comprises 20 residues. The germline V and J ends were trimmed by 1 base and 3 bases, with 24 bases remaining between them. Germline CDR1 MNHNY, CDR2 SVGAGI (reference sequence). CDR3 residues: CASSYYTPRAGNLDTGELFF. The CDR3 DNA is TGTGCCAGCAGTTACTACACCCCGCGTGCCGGGAATTTGGACACCGGGGAGCTGTTTTTT.

The chain has TRBV15 and TRBJ2-7; D possibly corresponds to TRBD2 (5 bases). Deletions cut 6 bases from V and 0 bases from J, with 12 bases between. CDR3 length: 14 amino acids. The germline V gene encodes CDR1 LNHNV and CDR2 YYDKDF (reference sequence). The CDR3 region is CATSRQGSSYEQYF. For the CDR3, the DNA is TGTGCCACCAGTAGGCAAGGGAGCTCCTACGAGCAGTACTTC.

The chain combines TRBV3-1 with TRBJ2-7; TRBD2 matches 12 bases. This CDR3 spans 16 amino acids. Trimming cost V 2 bases and J 7 bases; bases outside gene matches: 9. CDR1 is LGHDT and CDR2 is YNNKEL in the germline V gene (reference sequence). Written as DNA, the CDR3 is TGTGCCAGCAGCCAATTCGCGACTAGCGGGGGCGGTGAGCAGTACTTC. Translating it yields CASSQFATSGGGEQYF.

The chain couples TRBV18 to TRBJ1-1; the D is unclear. CDR1 KGHSH and CDR2 LQKENI come from the germline V gene. V gave up 0 bases and J gave up 5 bases, with 4 bases separating them. This CDR3 comprises 12 residues. The CDR3: CASSPPQTEAFF. CDR3 DNA: TGTGCCAGCTCACCACCACAGACTGAAGCTTTCTTT. Based on the CDR3 plus reference TRBV18 and TRBJ1-1, the full variable domain is NAGVMQNPRHLVRRRGQEARLRCSPMKGHSHVYWYRQLPEEGLKFMVYLQKENIIDESGMPKERFSAEFPKEGPSILRIQQVVRGDSAAYFCASSPPQTEAFFGQGTRLTVV.

The chain has TRBV19 and TRBJ1-1; the match to TRBD1 covers 8 bases. V dropped 3 bases and J dropped 6; count of bases not matched to a gene: 6. Germline V gene data show CDR1 as LNHDA and CDR2 as SQIVND (reference sequence). The CDR3 loop spans 14 amino acids. CDR3 sequence: CASSIGQGISEAFF. The CDR3 coding sequence is TGTGCCAGTAGTATCGGACAGGGAATATCTGAAGCTTTCTTT.

This clonotype was seen at least ten times. The chain recombines TRBV11-2 with TRBJ2-1, with D uncertain. The CDR3 has 14 residues. Trimming left V 5 bases short and J 4 bases short, with 12 bases between. Germline loops: CDR1 SGHAT, CDR2 FQNNGV. CDR3 nucleotide sequence: TGTGCCAGCAGCATGCCCGGACGTTACAATGAGCAGTTCTTC. This encodes CASSMPGRYNEQFF.

This clonotype was observed a few times. The chain's CDR3 is CASPVQAGAHHTQYF. The CDR3 DNA sequence: TGTGCCAGCCCTGTACAAGCGGGGGCCCATCATACGCAGTATTTT. The chain combines TRBV6-6 with TRBJ2-3, with TRBD2 matching 8 bases. Germline-derived CDR1 and CDR2 are MNHNY and SVGAGI (reference sequence). CDR3 length: 15 amino acids. V shed 8 bases and J 7 bases; nucleotides not matched to a gene: 14.

The chain combines TRBV7-2 with TRBJ2-1; D is unclear. Germline loops: CDR1 SGHTA, CDR2 FQGNSA. The CDR3 length is 14 residues. The V end was cut by 0 bases, the J end by 2 bases, with 5 bases between. This chain's CDR3 is CASSLAKTYNEQFF. CDR3 DNA: TGTGCCAGCAGCTTAGCCAAGACCTACAATGAGCAGTTCTTC.

This chain uses TRBV3-1 with TRBJ2-2, with unresolved D. V shed 4 bases and J shed 4 bases, with 7 bases lying between them. CDR3 length equals 13 residues. Germline-derived CDR1 and CDR2 are LGHDT and YNNKEL (reference sequence). Here the CDR3 DNA reads TGTGCCAGCAGCCCCTCTAGCACCGGGGAGCTGTTTTTT. Translated, it gives CASSPSSTGELFF. Full variable domain (outside the CDR3, taken from reference TRBV3-1 and TRBJ2-2): DTAVSQTPKYLVTQMGNDKSIKCEQNLGHDTMYWYKQDSKKFLKIMFSYNNKELIINETVPNRFSPKSPDKAHLNLHINSLELGDSAVYFCASSPSSTGELFFGEGSRLTVL.

This clonotype appeared a single time. The junction shows a germline mismatch at one end, possibly a read error. This chain links TRBV11-2 with TRBJ2-5, with D possibly called TRBD1 or TRBD2 (6 bases each). The CDR3 spans 15 residues. Germline V gives CDR1 SGHAT, CDR2 FQNNGV. The CDR3 loop is CASRFGRGPGVTQSF. CDR3 bases: TGTGCCAGCCGCTTCGGCCGGGGGCCGGGGGTGACCCAGTCCTTC.

In this sample, this clonotype turned up a few times. The V and J genes are TRBV7-6 and TRBJ2-1; 14 positions agree with TRBD2. V shed 5 bases and J 7 bases; nucleotides not matched to a gene: 4. Germline assignment: CDR1 SGHVS and CDR2 FNYEAQ. This CDR3 is built from 15 residues. The CDR3 loop reads CASSATSGGANEQFF. CDR3 nucleotide sequence: TGTGCCAGCAGCGCGACTAGCGGGGGGGCAAATGAGCAGTTCTTC. The full variable domain, rest sourced from reference TRBV7-6 and TRBJ2-1, is GAGVSQSPRYKVTKRGQDVALRCDPISGHVSLYWYRQALGQGPEFLTYFNYEAQQDKSGLPNDRFSAERPEGSISTLTIQRTEQRDSAMYRCASSATSGGANEQFFGPGTRLTVL.

Notes on this clonotype: A much larger clone sits a single nucleotide away, making a read error possible. The rearrangement links TRBV7-2 to TRBJ1-2; unclear D gene. The CDR3 sequence is 15 residues long. Germline V gene lookup returns CDR1 SGHTA and CDR2 FQGNSA. As DNA, the CDR3 is TGTGACAGCAGCTTAGCCCACAACCCCTCCTATGGCTACACCTTC. Its protein is CDSSLAHNPSYGYTF. The variable domain in full, with the rest retrieved from reference TRBV7-2 and TRBJ1-2, is GAGVSQSPSNKVTEKGKDVELRCDPISGHTALYWYRQSLGQGLEFLIYFQGNSAPDKSGLPSDRFSAERTGGSVSTLTIQRTQQEDSAVYLCDSSLAHNPSYGYTFGSGTRLTVV.

This clonotype was counted at least ten times. V is TRBV7-2 and J is TRBJ2-5, with 12 nucleotides matching TRBD2. Germline V gene data show CDR1 as SGHTA and CDR2 as FQGNSA. V was pared by 5 bases and J by 2 bases, with 9 bases of the junction left unmatched. The CDR3 is made up of 17 amino acids. The CDR3 DNA sequence: TGTGCCAGCAGCGGCCGCCAACTAGCGGGGGGACAAGAGACCCAGTACTTC. This encodes CASSGRQLAGGQETQYF.

J is TRBJ1-5 and V is TRBV5-1; possible D gene TRBD1, 6 bases. Per the germline V gene, CDR1 is SGHRS and CDR2 is YFSETQ. The CDR3 consists of 18 residues. V lost 1 base and J 5 bases, leaving 22 bases between the germline ends. CDR3 region: CASSLRPTGTGSHQPQHF. CDR3 DNA sequence: TGCGCCAGCAGCTTGCGACCAACAGGGACGGGATCGCATCAGCCCCAGCATTTT.

The chain carries TRBV12-3 or TRBV12-4 and TRBJ2-5, with 7 bases matching TRBD1. V lost 5 bases and J lost 8; bases outside the gene matches: 11. The length of the CDR3 is 14 residues. The CDR3 loop is CASSPTGVGYTQYF. CDR3 coding DNA: TGTGCCAGCAGTCCAACAGGGGTTGGATACACCCAGTACTTC.

The J gene is TRBJ2-3, the V gene TRBV11-2; D unclear. The germline V gene encodes CDR1 SGHAT and CDR2 FQNNGV. The CDR3 is made up of 13 amino acids. Trimming removed 6 bases from V and 7 bases from J, with 14 bases in between. The CDR3 loop is CASSRVYPYTQYF. The CDR3 region has the DNA TGTGCCAGCAGTCGGGTCTACCCATATACGCAGTATTTT.

This clonotype appeared a few times. This chain joins TRBV10-3 and TRBJ1-1, with D perhaps matching TRBD1 (6 bases). Germline CDR1 reads ENHRY; CDR2 reads SYGVKD. There are 15 residues in the CDR3. V was cut by 5 bases and J by 1 base, with 14 bases left in between. The CDR3 loop reads CAISITGTRNTEAFF. The DNA for the CDR3 is TGTGCCATCAGTATTACAGGGACGAGGAACACTGAAGCTTTCTTT.

A note on this clonotype: The CDR3 ends on some other residue instead of the conserved phenylalanine or tryptophan, so this is likely a read error. The chain uses TRBV4-1 and TRBJ2-1; a possible D gene is TRBD1 (6 bases). This CDR3 spans 17 amino acids. Germline loops: CDR1 MGHRA, CDR2 YSYEKL. V gave up 2 bases and J gave up 5 bases, with 19 bases separating them. The CDR3 DNA reads as TGCGCCAGCAGCCAACATCCCTCCAGGGGATTGGACAATGAGCAGTTCTTA. Translation: CASSQHPSRGLDNEQFL.

In its sample, this clonotype was seen a few times. This chain connects TRBV6-5 to TRBJ2-5; 8 positions match TRBD1. The length of the CDR3 is 15 residues. Germline V lookup: CDR1 MNHEY, CDR2 SVGAGI. V was clipped by 5 bases and J by 7 bases; unmatched bases: 12. The CDR3 region is CASSTSQGAAATQYF. The DNA of the CDR3 is TGTGCCAGCAGTACGAGCCAGGGGGCTGCAGCGACCCAGTACTTC.

The rearrangement uses TRBV12-3 or TRBV12-4 and TRBJ2-1, with 7 positions matching TRBD2. The CDR3 loop spans 12 amino acids. V dropped 3 bases and J dropped 16; count of bases not matched to a gene: 9. The CDR3 is CASSLGGGERFF. CDR3 in DNA: TGTGCCAGCAGTTTGGGGGGGGGGGAACGTTTCTTC.

The chain uses TRBV5-4 and TRBJ2-2; perhaps TRBD1 as D (6 bases). The V and J ends lost 0 bases and 0 bases respectively, with 15 bases between them. Per germline, CDR1 SGHNT and CDR2 YYREEE (reference sequence). The CDR3 runs to 18 residues. The CDR3 DNA follows: TGTGCCAGCAGCTTGGGGACAGCCCCTCGGGCGAACACCGGGGAGCTGTTTTTT. Residues: CASSLGTAPRANTGELFF. The variable domain in full, with the rest retrieved from reference TRBV5-4 and TRBJ2-2, is ETGVTQSPTHLIKTRGQQVTLRCSSQSGHNTVSWYQQALGQGPQFIFQYYREEENGRGNFPPRFSGLQFPNYSSELNVNALELDDSALYLCASSLGTAPRANTGELFFGEGSRLTVL.

J is TRBJ1-2 and V is TRBV7-2; D remains ambiguous. V lost 2 bases and J lost 2, with 12 bases in between. The CDR3 runs 15 residues. Germline V gene data show CDR1 as SGHTA and CDR2 as FQGNSA. The CDR3 sequence: CASSLYGQYNYGYTF. CDR3 in DNA: TGTGCCAGCAGCTTATATGGGCAGTACAACTATGGCTACACCTTC. The full variable domain, with the rest looked up from reference TRBV7-2 and TRBJ1-2, is GAGVSQSPSNKVTEKGKDVELRCDPISGHTALYWYRQSLGQGLEFLIYFQGNSAPDKSGLPSDRFSAERTGGSVSTLTIQRTQQEDSAVYLCASSLYGQYNYGYTFGSGTRLTVV.

DNA of the CDR3: TGTGCCAGCAGCTTGGGTGGAACAGGGAACACCGGGGAGCTGTTTTTT. Translating gives CASSLGGTGNTGELFF. This chain connects TRBV5-5 to TRBJ2-2, with D possibly TRBD1 on 5 matching bases. The CDR3 is 16 amino acids. The V end lost 0 bases, the J end lost 1 base, and 10 bases lay between the germline ends. Germline CDR1 SGHKS, CDR2 YYEKEE (reference sequence).